The 19 T cell receptor beta chains listed next were all sequenced from one sample in a study of spatial heterogeneity in lung cancer. TCRdb used MiXCR to reprocess the 5' RACE reads, holding one entry per CDR3 protein. The profile covers about 7,900 distinct CDR3 sequences, with more than 4.5% appearing a single time and roughly 28% taken by the ten largest. The time point: sample taken at primary tumor resection. The sequenced sample was PBMCs, obtained at surgery. Receptors originate from a male donor with early-stage non-small cell lung cancer.

This clonotype was observed at least ten times. This chain connects TRBV6-1 to TRBJ1-4; D remains ambiguous. Germline V gene lookup returns CDR1 MNHNS and CDR2 SASEGT. Trimming left V 7 bases short and J 3 bases short, with 12 bases between. There are 14 residues in the CDR3. The CDR3 loop is CASNLDGSNEKLFF. The CDR3 nucleotides are TGTGCCAGCAATCTAGACGGCTCTAATGAAAAACTGTTTTTT.

CDR3 sequence: CASRDRGGRQPQHF. The CDR3 DNA follows: TGTGCCAGCAGAGACAGGGGAGGCAGGCAGCCCCAGCATTTT. The genes are TRBV27 and TRBJ1-5, with 8 bases fitting TRBD1. CDR1 and CDR2 from the germline V gene are MNHEY and SMNVEV (reference sequence). With V trimmed by 6 bases and J by 7 bases, 8 bases remained unmatched. The length of the CDR3 is 14 residues.

This clonotype was counted a few times. This chain joins TRBV27 and TRBJ1-2, with D tentatively TRBD1 (5 bases). Trimming took off 7 bases at V and 8 bases at J, with 14 bases between the two ends. Germline V gives CDR1 MNHEY, CDR2 SMNVEV (reference sequence). This CDR3 has 12 residues. CDR3 region: CASKSGTRGYTF. The CDR3 DNA follows: TGTGCCAGCAAGTCCGGGACGCGGGGCTACACCTTC.

Ten or more counts support this clonotype. This sequence joins TRBV19 and TRBJ1-5; no reliable D call. The CDR3 has 13 residues. The germline CDR1 and CDR2 sequences are LNHDA and SQIVND (reference sequence). The germline V and J ends were trimmed by 5 bases and 4 bases, with 9 bases remaining between them. CDR3 sequence reads: CASSRRVNQPQHF. CDR3 DNA sequence: TGTGCCAGTAGTCGGCGCGTAAATCAGCCCCAGCATTTT.

This clonotype was counted only a few times. V and J are TRBV6-6 and TRBJ2-2; D is uncertain. The V end lost 4 bases, the J end lost 6 bases, and 9 bases lay between the germline ends. In germline, CDR1 is MNHNY, CDR2 SVGAGI (reference sequence). The CDR3 covers 13 residues. The CDR3, as DNA: TGTGCCAGCAGTTCGAGGATCTCCGGGGAGCTGTTTTTT. Encoded protein: CASSSRISGELFF.

This clonotype was seen a few times. This sequence joins TRBV10-1 and TRBJ2-3; D is unresolved. The V gene lost 4 bases and the J gene lost 2 bases, with 7 bases spanning the gap. This CDR3 spans 13 amino acids. Germline CDR1 reads WNHNN; CDR2 reads SYGVQD (reference sequence). The CDR3 is CASSGRDTDTQYF. DNA of the CDR3: TGCGCCAGCAGTGGCAGAGACACAGATACGCAGTATTTT.

This clonotype was counted at least ten times. The chain joins TRBV28 to TRBJ2-7; TRBD2 aligns across 11 bases. The V and J ends lost 6 bases and 3 bases, in that order; junction bases with no gene match: 7. This CDR3 comprises 15 residues. Germline CDR1 and CDR2: MDHEN and SYDVKM. The CDR3 reads CASSSGTSGFYEQYV. The CDR3 DNA is TGTGCCAGCAGCTCAGGGACTAGCGGATTCTACGAGCAGTACGTC.

About this clonotype: A much larger clone is a single base away; this may be a read error. J is TRBJ2-2 and V is TRBV27; TRBD1 agrees at 8 bases. Germline CDR1 MNHEY, CDR2 SMNVEV (reference sequence). The CDR3 consists of 16 residues. The V and J ends lost 5 bases and 13 bases, in that order; junction bases with no gene match: 18. The CDR3 is CASSNKGRGLTRVLFF. CDR3 bases: TGTGCCAGCAGTAATAAAGGCAGGGGGCTTACAAGGGTGCTGTTTTTT.

At least ten counts were recorded for this clonotype. This chain connects TRBV18 to TRBJ2-2; the D gene could be TRBD1 or TRBD2 (5 bases each). Germline CDR1 reads KGHSH; CDR2 reads LQKENI. CDR3 length: 16 residues. Deletions cut 1 base from V and 3 bases from J, with 12 bases between. The CDR3 sequence: CASSPRRDADTGELFF. In DNA, the CDR3 is TGTGCCAGCTCACCACGAAGGGACGCGGACACCGGGGAGCTGTTTTTT.

The sample holds many counts of this clonotype. The chain has TRBV7-3 and TRBJ2-2; 7 bases map to TRBD2. Germline V gene sequence: CDR1 SGHTA, CDR2 FQGTGA. Germline trimming cut 2 bases from V and 6 bases from J; bases unmatched to any gene: 6. The CDR3 has 15 residues. CDR3 region: CASSLASGVAGELFF. The CDR3 nucleotides are TGTGCCAGCAGCTTAGCTAGCGGAGTGGCCGGGGAGCTGTTTTTT.

This clonotype was observed many times. This chain joins TRBV5-1 and TRBJ2-3, with D possibly being TRBD2 (5 bases). This CDR3 is 17 amino acids long. V was cut by 0 bases and J by 2 bases, with 16 bases left in between. Germline CDR1 SGHRS, CDR2 YFSETQ. CDR3 amino acids: CASSLDPPGGITDTQYF. The CDR3 DNA sequence: TGCGCCAGCAGCTTGGATCCACCCGGAGGTATCACAGATACGCAGTATTTT. The full variable domain, its missing parts supplied by reference TRBV5-1 and TRBJ2-3, is KAGVTQTPRYLIKTRGQQVTLSCSPISGHRSVSWYQQTPGQGLQFLFEYFSETQRNKGNFPGRFSGRQFSNSRSEMNVSTLELGDSALYLCASSLDPPGGITDTQYFGPGTRLTVL.

This clonotype was detected many times. V gene TRBV20-1 combines with J gene TRBJ1-2, with 7 bases that match TRBD1. The CDR3 is 13 amino acids. Germline CDR1 and CDR2: DFQATT and SNEGSKA (reference sequence). After removal of 5 bases from V and 8 bases from J, the junction contained 11 bases not matched to a gene. CDR3 sequence (DNA): TGCAGTGCTCGCCCCGACAGGGTACGGGGCTACACCTTC. Translated: CSARPDRVRGYTF.

This clonotype appeared many times. The J gene is TRBJ1-2, the V gene TRBV29-1; D unclear. Germline V gene data show CDR1 as SQVTM and CDR2 as ANQGSEA. This CDR3 is 12 amino acids long. With 3 bases removed from V and 2 bases from J, the gap between germline ends came to 7 bases. The CDR3 bases are TGCAGCGTTGATCCTGTGAACTATGGCTACACCTTC. Amino acid sequence: CSVDPVNYGYTF.

This clonotype was observed many times. V gene TRBV11-2 combines with J gene TRBJ2-1; the D gene is possibly TRBD2 (6 bases). The CDR3 has 14 residues. The V end was cut by 5 bases, the J end by 7 bases, with 15 bases between. In germline, CDR1 is SGHAT, CDR2 FQNNGV. The CDR3: CASSQDYQRNEQFF. In DNA, the CDR3 is TGTGCCAGCAGCCAGGACTACCAGAGAAATGAGCAGTTCTTC.

The chain recombines TRBV29-1 with TRBJ2-7; TRBD1 aligns across 8 bases. The V gene end was trimmed by 4 bases and the J gene end by 2 bases; junction bases not matched to a gene: 1. Germline V gene sequence: CDR1 SQVTM, CDR2 ANQGSEA. This CDR3 spans 12 amino acids. The CDR3 region has the DNA TGCAGCGTTGCACAGGGGGCCTACGAGCAGTACTTC. The encoded protein is CSVAQGAYEQYF.

In this sample, this clonotype turned up many times. This chain links TRBV12-3 or TRBV12-4 with TRBJ2-4, with D possibly being TRBD2 (5 bases). The CDR3 consists of 13 residues. V was trimmed by 6 bases and J by 6 bases, leaving 12 bases between them. Here the CDR3 reads CASSLSEGNIQYF. The CDR3 DNA is TGTGCCAGCAGCCTAAGCGAGGGAAACATTCAGTACTTC.

This clonotype is medium-sized by share. This chain joins TRBV10-3 and TRBJ2-2, with D possibly matching TRBD1 (5 bases). CDR1 ENHRY and CDR2 SYGVKD come from the germline V gene. Trimming left V 2 bases short and J 3 bases short, with 7 bases between. This CDR3 is 14 amino acids long. CDR3 DNA sequence: TGTGCCATCAGTGAGGGGGCGGACACCGGGGAGCTGTTTTTT. Protein product: CAISEGADTGELFF.

This clonotype is medium-sized (0.01 to 0.1%) in the sample. This chain's CDR3 is CASRDFLGLAWDTQYF. For the CDR3, the DNA is TGCGCCAGCAGAGATTTCTTGGGACTAGCGTGGGATACGCAGTATTTT. This sequence joins TRBV10-2 and TRBJ2-3; 10 nucleotides match TRBD2. The CDR3 totals 16 residues. In germline, CDR1 is WSHSY, CDR2 SAAADI. The J segment lost 6 bases and the V segment lost 6 bases, leaving 12 bases of the junction unmatched.

This clonotype is classed as medium-sized. The chain has TRBV4-2 and TRBJ2-1; 11 bases align to TRBD2. With 0 bases clipped from V and 6 bases from J, the junction kept 1 base outside the gene matches. The CDR3 runs to 15 residues. Germline V CDR1 and CDR2: LGHNA, YNFKEQ. CDR3 loop: CASSQDSGGANEQFF. DNA of the CDR3: TGTGCCAGCAGCCAAGATAGCGGGGGGGCCAATGAGCAGTTCTTC.